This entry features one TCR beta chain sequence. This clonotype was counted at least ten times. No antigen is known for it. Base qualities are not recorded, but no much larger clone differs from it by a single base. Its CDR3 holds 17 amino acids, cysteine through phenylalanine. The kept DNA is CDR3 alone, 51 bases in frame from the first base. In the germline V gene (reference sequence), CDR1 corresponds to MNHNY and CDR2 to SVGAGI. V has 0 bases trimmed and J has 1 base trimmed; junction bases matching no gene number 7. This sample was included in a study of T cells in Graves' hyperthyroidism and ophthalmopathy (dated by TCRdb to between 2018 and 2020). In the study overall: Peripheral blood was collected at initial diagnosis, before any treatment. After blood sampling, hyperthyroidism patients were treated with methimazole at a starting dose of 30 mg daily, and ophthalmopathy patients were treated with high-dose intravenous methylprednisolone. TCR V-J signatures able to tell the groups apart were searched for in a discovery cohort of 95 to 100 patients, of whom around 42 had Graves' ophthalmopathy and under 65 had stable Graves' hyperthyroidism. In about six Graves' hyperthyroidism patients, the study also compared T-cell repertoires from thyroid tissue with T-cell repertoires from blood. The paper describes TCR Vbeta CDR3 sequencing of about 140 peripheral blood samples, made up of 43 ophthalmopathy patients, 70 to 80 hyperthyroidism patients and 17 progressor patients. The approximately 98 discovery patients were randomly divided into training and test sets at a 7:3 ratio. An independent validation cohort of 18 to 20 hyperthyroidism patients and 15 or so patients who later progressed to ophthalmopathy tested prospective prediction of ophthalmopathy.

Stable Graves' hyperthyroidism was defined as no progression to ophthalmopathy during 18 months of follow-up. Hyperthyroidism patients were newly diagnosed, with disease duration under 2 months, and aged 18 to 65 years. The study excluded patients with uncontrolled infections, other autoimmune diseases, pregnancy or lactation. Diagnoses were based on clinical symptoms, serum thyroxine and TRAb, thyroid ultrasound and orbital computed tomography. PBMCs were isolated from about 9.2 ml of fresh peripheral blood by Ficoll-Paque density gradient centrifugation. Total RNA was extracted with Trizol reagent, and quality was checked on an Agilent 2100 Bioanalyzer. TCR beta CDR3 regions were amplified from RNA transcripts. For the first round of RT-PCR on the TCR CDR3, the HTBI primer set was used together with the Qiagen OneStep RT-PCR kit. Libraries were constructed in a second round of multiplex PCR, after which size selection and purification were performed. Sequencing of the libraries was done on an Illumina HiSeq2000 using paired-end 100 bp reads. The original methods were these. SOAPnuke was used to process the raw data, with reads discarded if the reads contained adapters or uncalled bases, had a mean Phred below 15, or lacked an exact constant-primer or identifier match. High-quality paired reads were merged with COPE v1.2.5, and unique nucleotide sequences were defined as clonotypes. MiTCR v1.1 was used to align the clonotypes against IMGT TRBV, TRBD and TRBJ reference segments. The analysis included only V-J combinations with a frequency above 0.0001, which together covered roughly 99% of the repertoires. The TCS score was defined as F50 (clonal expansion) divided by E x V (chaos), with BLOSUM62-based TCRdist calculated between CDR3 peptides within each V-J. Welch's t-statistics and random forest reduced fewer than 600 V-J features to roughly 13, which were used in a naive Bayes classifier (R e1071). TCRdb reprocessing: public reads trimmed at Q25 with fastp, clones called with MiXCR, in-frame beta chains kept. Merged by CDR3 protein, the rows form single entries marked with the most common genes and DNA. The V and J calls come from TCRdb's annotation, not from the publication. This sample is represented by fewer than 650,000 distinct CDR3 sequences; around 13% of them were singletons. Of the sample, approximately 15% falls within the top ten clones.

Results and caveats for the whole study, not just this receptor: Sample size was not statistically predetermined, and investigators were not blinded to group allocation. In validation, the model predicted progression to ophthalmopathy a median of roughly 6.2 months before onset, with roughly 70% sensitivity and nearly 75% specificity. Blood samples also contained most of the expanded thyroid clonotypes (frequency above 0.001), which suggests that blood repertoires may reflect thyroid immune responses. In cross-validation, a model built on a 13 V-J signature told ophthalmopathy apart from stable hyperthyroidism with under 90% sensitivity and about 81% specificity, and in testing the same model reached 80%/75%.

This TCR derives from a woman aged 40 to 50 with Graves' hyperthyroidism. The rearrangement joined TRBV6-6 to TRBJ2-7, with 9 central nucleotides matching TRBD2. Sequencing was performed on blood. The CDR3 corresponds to CASSYSSSGKVSYEQYF. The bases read TGTGCCAGCAGTTACTCTTCTAGCGGGAAGGTATCCTACGAGCAGTACTTC.